This T cell receptor (beta chain) originates from a study of T cell responses to AZD1222 COVID-19 vaccine. Remarks on this clone: The antigen is not known.

Broader study findings: A mostly white British donor set with more females was recruited, and clonal diversity was possibly underestimated. Seropositivity was recorded at baseline in only a handful of AZD1222 recipients.

Assay used: immunoSEQ multiplex PCR; TCRdb lists only in-frame clones, some missing. Of some 72,000 clones listed, approximately 90% are singletons. This clonotype was obtained from an adult in good health. The material was peripheral blood, obtained on day 0 of MenACWY control vaccination.

CDR3 coding DNA: TGCGCCAGCAGTTATGGGTCCGAAAATCCATATGGCTACACCTTC. Its translation: CASSYGSENPYGYTF. The chain employs TRBV5-1 and TRBJ1-2; D is unclear. The CDR3 spans 15 residues. The ends were cut back, 5 bases at V and 5 bases at J, with 19 bases in the middle. CDR1 and CDR2 (germline): SGHRS, YFSETQ.